The present TCR beta chain was sequenced within a study of cytomegalovirus exposure and HLA in healthy donors. This clone was picked up one time. The V segment lost 6 bases and the J segment 4 bases; nucleotides outside the gene matches: 11. The CDR3 contains 16 residues. TCRdb's table, derived via immunoSEQ multiplex PCR, lists solely in-frame clones and lacks some. This table holds over 75,000 clones, 85% found once. The chain employs TRBV23-1 and TRBJ2-3; 9 positions agree with TRBD2. TRBV23-1 is reported as an ORF; its role is uncertain. The receptor was isolated from a man aged 18 to 29 in good health and CMV-seropositive. The sequencing sample was made of PBMCs. The CDR3 is CASSPLGLALADTQYF. The CDR3 DNA is TGCGCCAGCAGCCCATTGGGACTAGCACTTGCAGATACGCAGTATTTT.